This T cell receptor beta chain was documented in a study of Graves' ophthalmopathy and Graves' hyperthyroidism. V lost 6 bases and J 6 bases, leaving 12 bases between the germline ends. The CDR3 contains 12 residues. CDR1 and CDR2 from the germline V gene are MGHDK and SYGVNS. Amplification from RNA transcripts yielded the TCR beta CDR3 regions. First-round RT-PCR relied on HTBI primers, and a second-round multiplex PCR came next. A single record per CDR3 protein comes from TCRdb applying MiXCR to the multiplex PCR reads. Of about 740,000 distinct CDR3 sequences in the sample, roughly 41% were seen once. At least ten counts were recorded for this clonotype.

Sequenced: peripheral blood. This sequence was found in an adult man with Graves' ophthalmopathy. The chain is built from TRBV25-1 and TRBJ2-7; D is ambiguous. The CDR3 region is CASSQTLSEQYF. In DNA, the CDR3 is TGTGCCAGCAGCCAGACTCTCTCCGAGCAGTACTTC.